A selection of T cell receptor beta chains follows, all from one sample in a study of blood T cell repertoires in COVID-19. TCRdb keeps only in-frame clones here, not all; method: immunoSEQ multiplex PCR. Of about 150,000 clones listed, about 89% are singletons. Source material: peripheral blood. Receptors were obtained from a man in his fifties with acute or convalescent COVID-19. CDR3s include the opening cysteine and the closing phenylalanine or tryptophan. Each record gives: CDR3 protein, D gene, V gene, clone size, J gene. D genes are given only for firm matches. Where a row states a size, it is once, few, many or the class of an expanded clone; other rows omit it.

CDR3aa: CASRSYNEQFF; d_gene: -; v_gene: TRBV27; abundance: once; j_gene: TRBJ2-1
CDR3aa: CASSSAYEQYF; d_gene: -; v_gene: TRBV6-5; abundance: -; j_gene: TRBJ2-7
CDR3aa: CASRSTAGAGTEAFF; d_gene: -; v_gene: TRBV5-5; abundance: -; j_gene: TRBJ1-1
CDR3aa: CASSPESGSGYEQYF; d_gene: TRBD2; v_gene: TRBV7-9; abundance: -; j_gene: TRBJ2-7
CDR3aa: CASSEGRLQPQHF; d_gene: -; v_gene: TRBV2; abundance: few; j_gene: TRBJ1-5
CDR3aa: CASSFMTVNEKLFF; d_gene: -; v_gene: TRBV5-1; abundance: -; j_gene: TRBJ1-4
CDR3aa: CASSLVSEAFF; d_gene: -; v_gene: TRBV7-2; abundance: -; j_gene: TRBJ1-1
CDR3aa: CASSTGQQTQYF; d_gene: TRBD1; v_gene: TRBV19; abundance: -; j_gene: TRBJ2-3
CDR3aa: CASSAHTSGGAGEQFF; d_gene: TRBD2; v_gene: TRBV11-2; abundance: -; j_gene: TRBJ2-1
CDR3aa: CASTEGNRGSLFF; d_gene: -; v_gene: TRBV28; abundance: once; j_gene: TRBJ1-4
CDR3aa: CASSRQGGRQYF; d_gene: -; v_gene: TRBV7-3; abundance: -; j_gene: TRBJ2-7
CDR3aa: CASNLGGIPDTQYF; d_gene: TRBD2; v_gene: TRBV5-1; abundance: -; j_gene: TRBJ2-3
CDR3aa: CASSLVTSGSDEQFF; d_gene: TRBD2; v_gene: TRBV27; abundance: -; j_gene: TRBJ2-1
CDR3aa: CASSLAGENEKLFF; d_gene: -; v_gene: TRBV28; abundance: -; j_gene: TRBJ1-4
CDR3aa: CATLKSLAAGTQYF; d_gene: TRBD2; v_gene: TRBV28; abundance: -; j_gene: TRBJ2-3
CDR3aa: CASSRGLAGSLNEQFF; d_gene: TRBD2; v_gene: TRBV5-6; abundance: -; j_gene: TRBJ2-1
CDR3aa: CASSLGGQGGEKLFF; d_gene: TRBD1; v_gene: TRBV5-1; abundance: -; j_gene: TRBJ1-4
CDR3aa: CASSQTRVAPGTGELFF; d_gene: -; v_gene: TRBV3-1/TRBV3-2; abundance: -; j_gene: TRBJ2-2